Presented here are 28 T cell receptor beta chains from one specimen sequenced in a study of identical twins. Each CDR3 protein gets one entry after TCRdb re-called the 5' RACE reads with MiXCR. The table includes about 240,000 distinct CDR3 sequences, more than 9.5% detected once. The sample also formed part of further work on yellow fever vaccine responses in identical twins.

Sequenced material: memory (CD45RO+) T cells sorted from blood. The receptors were sampled from a woman under 30 in good health.

There are a few counts of this clonotype. J is TRBJ2-5 and V is TRBV15, with unresolved D. V lost 2 bases and J 3 bases, leaving 13 bases between the germline ends. CDR1 LNHNV and CDR2 YYDKDF come from the germline V gene (reference sequence). CDR3 length equals 15 residues. The chain's CDR3 is CATSRQGRLEETQYF. The CDR3 DNA is TGTGCCACCAGCAGACAAGGCAGGCTAGAAGAGACCCAGTACTTC.

In its sample, this clonotype was seen a few times. CDR3 sequence: CASSLDQGPGELFF. The CDR3 coding sequence is TGTGCCAGCAGCTTAGATCAGGGTCCCGGGGAGCTGTTTTTT. The V gene is TRBV11-2, the J gene TRBJ2-2; D is perhaps TRBD1 (5 bases). Trimming took 0 bases from V and 6 from J, leaving 8 bases between them. Germline assignment: CDR1 SGHAT and CDR2 FQNNGV. The CDR3 is 14 amino acids. Drawing the rest from reference TRBV11-2 and TRBJ2-2, the complete variable domain is EAGVAQSPRYKIIEKRQSVAFWCNPISGHATLYWYQQILGQGPKLLIQFQNNGVVDDSQLPKDRFSAERLKGVDSTLKIQPAKLEDSAVYLCASSLDQGPGELFFGEGSRLTVL.

This clonotype turned up a few times. The chain links TRBV7-2 to TRBJ1-2; TRBD1 agrees at 8 bases. CDR1 is SGHTA and CDR2 is FQGNSA in the germline V gene. Losses at the gene ends were 5 bases for V and 6 bases for J; bases not matched to a gene: 5. The CDR3 loop spans 13 amino acids. The CDR3 DNA reads TGTGCCAGCAGCGTACGGGACAGGAATGGCTACACCTTC. Its protein is CASSVRDRNGYTF.

This clonotype was counted at least ten times. The chain is built from TRBV3-1 and TRBJ2-3; TRBD2 aligns across 14 bases. From germline, CDR1 is LGHDT and CDR2 YNNKEL (reference sequence). V trimming: 3 bases; J trimming: 2 bases; junction bases outside the gene matches: 7. This CDR3 comprises 18 residues. The CDR3 loop is CASSQRGTSGGLTDTQYF. CDR3 in DNA: TGTGCCAGCAGCCAGAGAGGGACTAGCGGGGGCCTCACAGATACGCAGTATTTT.

The J gene is TRBJ2-7, the V gene TRBV28; 7 bases map to TRBD1. CDR1 MDHEN and CDR2 SYDVKM come from the germline V gene. The CDR3 spans 13 residues. Trimming took 7 bases from V and 6 from J; bases not matched to a gene: 9. The CDR3 DNA is TGTGCCAGCAAACTATCGACAGGGCGCGAGCAGTACTTC. Amino acids: CASKLSTGREQYF.

This clonotype was seen a few times. The chain employs TRBV19 and TRBJ2-3, with 8 bases fitting TRBD2. V trimming: 4 bases; J trimming: 4 bases; junction bases outside the gene matches: 4. Germline-derived CDR1 and CDR2 are LNHDA and SQIVND (reference sequence). The CDR3 totals 14 residues. CDR3 protein: CASSTREGADTQYF. The CDR3 nucleotides are TGTGCCAGTAGTACCCGGGAGGGGGCAGATACGCAGTATTTT.

This clonotype was seen repeatedly, ten times or more. The chain joins TRBV11-1 to TRBJ1-1; perhaps TRBD1 as D (6 bases). This CDR3 region has 13 residues. Trimming shortened V by 5 bases and J by 9 bases, and 16 bases separated the two germline ends. Germline values: CDR1 SGHAT, CDR2 FQDESV (reference sequence). DNA of the CDR3: TGTGCCAGCAGCCTTGAGGGGGGCAAAAAAGCTTTCTTT. It codes for CASSLEGGKKAFF.

This clonotype has just a few counts. V gene TRBV28 combines with J gene TRBJ2-2; D not resolved. Looked up from germline, CDR1 is MDHEN and CDR2 is SYDVKM. The CDR3 totals 15 residues. Trimming removed 2 bases from V and 0 bases from J, with 7 bases in between. The CDR3: CASSLLEPNTGELFF. Here the CDR3 DNA reads TGTGCCAGCAGTTTACTCGAGCCGAACACCGGGGAGCTGTTTTTT.

The rearrangement uses TRBV19 and TRBJ2-3, with D possibly matching TRBD1 (5 bases). This CDR3 has 15 residues. The V gene's germline CDR1 is LNHDA and CDR2 SQIVND (reference sequence). With 1 base removed from V and 2 bases from J, the gap between germline ends came to 10 bases. CDR3 region: CASSIAIRDTDTQYF. The CDR3 DNA reads TGTGCCAGTAGTATAGCTATCAGGGACACAGATACGCAGTATTTT.

J is TRBJ2-1 and V is TRBV10-3; D uncertain. Germline V CDR1 and CDR2: ENHRY, SYGVKD. V was cut by 0 bases and J by 9 bases, with 6 bases left in between. The CDR3 contains 12 residues. The CDR3 is CAISESFGEQFF. The CDR3 nucleotides are TGTGCCATCAGTGAGTCTTTCGGTGAGCAGTTCTTC.

Ten or more counts support this clonotype. The rearrangement joins TRBV4-3 to TRBJ2-3; 7 bases match TRBD2. CDR1 is LGHNA, CDR2 YSLEER, per germline. This CDR3 has 15 amino acids. Trimming cost V 4 bases and J 2 bases; bases outside gene matches: 6. CDR3 coding DNA: TGCGCCAGCAGCCGGGGCGGGAGATCCACAGATACGCAGTATTTT. It specifies CASSRGGRSTDTQYF.

J is TRBJ2-3 and V is TRBV4-3; 7 bases line up with TRBD2. The CDR3 has 16 amino acids. The V gene's germline CDR1 is LGHNA and CDR2 YSLEER. V lost 1 base to trimming and J lost 0 bases; unmatched junction nucleotides: 4. CDR3 sequence reads: CASSQGLAASTDTQYF. The CDR3, as DNA: TGCGCCAGCAGCCAAGGCCTAGCGGCAAGCACAGATACGCAGTATTTT.

This clonotype was detected ten times or more. The chain uses TRBV7-6 and TRBJ2-1, with D uncertain. Germline lookup yields CDR1 SGHVS and CDR2 FNYEAQ. With 4 bases removed from V and 8 bases from J, the gap between germline ends came to 9 bases. The CDR3 has 12 residues. The CDR3 spells CASSSVWDEQFF. The CDR3 DNA follows: TGTGCCAGCAGCTCAGTTTGGGATGAGCAGTTCTTC.

This clonotype was detected only a few times. The chain links TRBV6-4 to TRBJ2-5, with D maybe TRBD1 (6 bases). Germline loops: CDR1 MRHNA, CDR2 SNTAGT. Trimming took off 4 bases at V and 2 bases at J, with 8 bases between the two ends. The CDR3 is 13 residues long. CDR3 in amino acids: CASSAGVQETQYF. CDR3 nucleotide sequence: TGTGCCAGCAGTGCAGGGGTACAAGAGACCCAGTACTTC.

In this sample, this clonotype turned up many times. V usage is TRBV12-3 or TRBV12-4 and J usage is TRBJ1-4; D call uncertain. The V gene lost 3 bases and the J gene lost 8 bases, with 10 bases spanning the gap. The CDR3 has 13 amino acids. The CDR3 protein is CASSFVGEEKLFF. In DNA, the CDR3 is TGTGCCAGCAGTTTCGTCGGAGAAGAAAAACTGTTTTTT.

This clonotype appeared many times. The CDR3 nucleotides read TGTGCCAGCAGCCCTGGGGGGGGGTGGAATTCACCCCTCCACTTT. Residues: CASSPGGGWNSPLHF. The V call is TRBV12-3 or TRBV12-4, the J call TRBJ1-6; perhaps TRBD1 as D (5 bases). The CDR3 has 15 amino acids. The V end was cut by 6 bases, the J end by 7 bases, with 16 bases between.

This clonotype showed up just a few times. This chain connects TRBV13 to TRBJ2-4; D is possibly TRBD1 (6 bases). CDR3 length: 18 amino acids. The germline V gene encodes CDR1 PRHDT and CDR2 FYEKMQ (reference sequence). V gave up 5 bases and J gave up 0 bases, with 20 bases separating them. CDR3 bases: TGTGCCAGCAGCAACGGCCCGGGACACAGACTAGCCAAAAACATTCAGTACTTC. It yields the protein CASSNGPGHRLAKNIQYF.

The V call is TRBV29-1, the J call TRBJ2-2, with D maybe TRBD2 (6 bases). The CDR3 spans 14 residues. The V end was cut by 6 bases, the J end by 1 base, with 12 bases between. Germline V gives CDR1 SQVTM, CDR2 ANQGSEA. The CDR3 region has the DNA TGCAGCGTAATGGCTAGCGAGAACACCGGGGAGCTGTTTTTT. Translated, it gives CSVMASENTGELFF.

This rearrangement joins TRBV12-3 or TRBV12-4 to TRBJ1-1, with TRBD1 matching over 7 bases. The CDR3 totals 15 residues. With V trimmed by 5 bases and J by 0 bases, 6 bases remained unmatched. CDR3 DNA: TGTGCCAGCAGTGATACGACAGGGTTGAACACTGAAGCTTTCTTT. This translates into CASSDTTGLNTEAFF.

This clonotype showed up many times. The chain is built from TRBV10-2 and TRBJ1-1, with 9 positions matching TRBD1. Trimming removed 1 base from V and 11 bases from J; junction bases left unmatched: 8. From germline, CDR1 is WSHSY and CDR2 SAAADI. The CDR3 runs 14 residues. The CDR3 loop is CASSELTGGDGAFF. As DNA, the CDR3 is TGCGCCAGCAGTGAGTTAACAGGGGGCGACGGTGCTTTCTTT.

The chain uses TRBV6-1 and TRBJ2-7, with D hard to call. Trimming took off 2 bases at V and 6 bases at J, with 11 bases between the two ends. Germline CDR1 is MNHNS and CDR2 is SASEGT. The CDR3 sequence is 13 residues long. CDR3 sequence reads: CASSETWGSEQYF. CDR3 DNA: TGTGCCAGCAGTGAAACATGGGGATCCGAGCAGTACTTC.

The rearrangement joins TRBV4-1 to TRBJ2-1, with a possible D match to TRBD1 (5 bases). The length of the CDR3 is 13 residues. With 1 base removed from V and 6 bases from J, the gap between germline ends came to 7 bases. CDR1 MGHRA and CDR2 YSYEKL come from the germline V gene. This chain's CDR3 is CASSQAGLNEQFF. CDR3 nucleotides: TGCGCCAGCAGCCAAGCAGGGCTCAATGAGCAGTTCTTC.

This clonotype was seen ten or more times. The genes are TRBV29-1 and TRBJ2-7, with D perhaps assigned TRBD1 or TRBD2 (5 bases each). Germline V CDR1 and CDR2: SQVTM, ANQGSEA. This CDR3 is built from 14 residues. The V end lost 7 bases, the J end lost 0 bases, and 16 bases lay between the germline ends. The CDR3 is CSAGAQRNSYEQYF. For the CDR3, the DNA is TGCAGCGCCGGGGCACAGCGGAACTCCTACGAGCAGTACTTC.

This clonotype was counted only a few times. This chain links TRBV20-1 with TRBJ2-7, with 10 bases identical to TRBD1. The CDR3 length is 14 residues. V gave up 2 bases and J gave up 6 bases; unmatched junction bases: 7. CDR1 is DFQATT, CDR2 SNEGSKA, per germline (reference sequence). DNA for the CDR3: TGCAGTGCTAGACGATCCGGGACAGGGGTCGAGCAGTACTTC. This gives the protein CSARRSGTGVEQYF.

The table lists this clonotype with a few counts. The rearrangement joins TRBV5-1 to TRBJ1-1, with 7 bases fitting TRBD1. The CDR3 is 15 residues long. V was pared by 5 bases and J by 1 base, with 8 bases of the junction left unmatched. Germline V CDR1 and CDR2: SGHRS, YFSETQ. This chain's CDR3 is CASRPPGQTNTEAFF. The CDR3 DNA reads TGCGCCAGCAGGCCCCCGGGACAGACGAACACTGAAGCTTTCTTT.

The V and J genes are TRBV6-2 or TRBV6-3 and TRBJ2-6; D not resolved. This CDR3 comprises 17 residues. The V and J ends lost 1 base and 0 bases respectively, with 10 bases between them. Germline V CDR1 and CDR2: MNHEY, SVGEGT. The chain's CDR3 is CASSYLGQASGANVLTF. The CDR3 nucleotides read TGTGCCAGCAGTTACTTAGGGCAGGCCTCTGGGGCCAACGTCCTGACTTTC.

The sample holds a few counts of this clonotype. V gene TRBV2 combines with J gene TRBJ2-7; D is perhaps TRBD1 (6 bases). Trimming took 4 bases from V and 3 from J, leaving 19 bases between them. The germline V gene encodes CDR1 SNHLY and CDR2 FYNNEI. The CDR3 totals 16 residues. The CDR3 nucleotides are TGTGCCAGCAGTGTAGCCGGACAGCACAAAGACTACGAGCAGTACTTC. Encoded protein: CASSVAGQHKDYEQYF.

The V and J genes are TRBV28 and TRBJ2-7, with 9 bases fitting TRBD1. Germline CDR1 is MDHEN and CDR2 is SYDVKM. This CDR3 contains 13 residues. With 10 bases clipped from V and 6 bases from J, the junction kept 10 bases outside the gene matches. This chain's CDR3 is CATTGQGTVEQYF. The CDR3 nucleotides are TGTGCCACCACGGGACAGGGCACGGTCGAGCAGTACTTC.